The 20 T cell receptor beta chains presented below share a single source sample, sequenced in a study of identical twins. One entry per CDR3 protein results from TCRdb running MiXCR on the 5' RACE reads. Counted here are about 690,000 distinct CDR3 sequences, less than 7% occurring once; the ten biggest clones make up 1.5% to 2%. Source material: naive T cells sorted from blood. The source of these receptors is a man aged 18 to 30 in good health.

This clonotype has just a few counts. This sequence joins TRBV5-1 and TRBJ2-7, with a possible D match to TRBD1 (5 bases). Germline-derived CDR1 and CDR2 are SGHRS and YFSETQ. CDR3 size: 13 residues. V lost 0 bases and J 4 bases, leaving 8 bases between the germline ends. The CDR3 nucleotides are TGCGCCAGCAGCTTGGGACAGAGGTACGAGCAGTACGTC. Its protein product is CASSLGQRYEQYV.

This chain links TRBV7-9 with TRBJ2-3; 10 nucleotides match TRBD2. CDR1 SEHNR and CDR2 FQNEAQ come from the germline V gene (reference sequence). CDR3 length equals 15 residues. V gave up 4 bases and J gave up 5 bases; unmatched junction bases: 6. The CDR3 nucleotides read TGTGCCAGCAGCTCCGTGATAGCGGGAGGAGATACGCAGTATTTT. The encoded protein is CASSSVIAGGDTQYF.

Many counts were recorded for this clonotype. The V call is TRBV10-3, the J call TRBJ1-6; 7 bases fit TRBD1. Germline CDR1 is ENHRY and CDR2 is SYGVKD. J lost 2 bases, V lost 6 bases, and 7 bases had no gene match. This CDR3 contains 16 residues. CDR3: CAIRSGTEPYNSPLHF. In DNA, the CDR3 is TGTGCCATCAGATCCGGGACAGAACCCTATAATTCACCCCTCCACTTT.

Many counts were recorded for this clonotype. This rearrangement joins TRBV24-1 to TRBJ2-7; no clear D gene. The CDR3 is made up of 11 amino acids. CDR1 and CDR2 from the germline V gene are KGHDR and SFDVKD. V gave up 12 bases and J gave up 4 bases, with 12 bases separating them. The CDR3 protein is CAPSKPYEQYV. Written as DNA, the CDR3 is TGTGCCCCTTCGAAGCCTTACGAGCAGTACGTC.

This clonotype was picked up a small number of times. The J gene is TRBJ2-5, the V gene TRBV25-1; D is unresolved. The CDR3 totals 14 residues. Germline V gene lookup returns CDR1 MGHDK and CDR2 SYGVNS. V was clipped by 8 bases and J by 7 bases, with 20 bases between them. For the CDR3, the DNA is TGTGCCAGCCGTGGGGTGACGGCCCCGGGGACCCAGTACTTC. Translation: CASRGVTAPGTQYF.

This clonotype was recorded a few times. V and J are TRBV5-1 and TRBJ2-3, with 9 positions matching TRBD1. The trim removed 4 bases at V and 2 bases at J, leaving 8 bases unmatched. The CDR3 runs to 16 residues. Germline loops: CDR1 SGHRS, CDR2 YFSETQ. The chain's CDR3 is CASSVGQGSNTDTQYF. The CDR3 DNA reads TGCGCCAGCAGCGTCGGACAGGGGTCTAACACAGATACGCAGTATTTT.

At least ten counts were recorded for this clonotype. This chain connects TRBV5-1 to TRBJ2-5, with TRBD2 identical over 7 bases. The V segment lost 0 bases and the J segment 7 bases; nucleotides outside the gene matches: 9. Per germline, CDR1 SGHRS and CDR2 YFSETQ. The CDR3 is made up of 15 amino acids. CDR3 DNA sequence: TGCGCCAGCAGCTTGGGTCCGGGAGGCCCTGGGACCCAGTACTTC. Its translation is CASSLGPGGPGTQYF.

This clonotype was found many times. DNA of the CDR3: TGCAGTGCTAGGGCAGATACTGAAGCTTTCTTT. Translation: CSARADTEAFF. The gene calls are TRBV20-1 and TRBJ1-1; D is ambiguous. The V end was cut by 3 bases, the J end by 5 bases, with 7 bases between. CDR1 DFQATT and CDR2 SNEGSKA come from the germline V gene (reference sequence). The CDR3 covers 11 residues.

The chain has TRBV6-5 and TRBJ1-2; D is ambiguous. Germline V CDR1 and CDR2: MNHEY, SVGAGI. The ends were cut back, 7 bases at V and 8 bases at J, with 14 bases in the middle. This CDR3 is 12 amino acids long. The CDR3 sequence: CASKYWGGGYTF. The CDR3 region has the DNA TGTGCCAGCAAGTACTGGGGAGGCGGCTACACCTTC.

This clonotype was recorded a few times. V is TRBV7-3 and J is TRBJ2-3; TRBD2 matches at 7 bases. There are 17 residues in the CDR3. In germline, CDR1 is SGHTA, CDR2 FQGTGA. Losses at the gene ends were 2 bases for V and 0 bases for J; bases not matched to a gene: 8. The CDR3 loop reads CASSLWSSGTSTDTQYF. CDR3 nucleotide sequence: TGTGCCAGCAGCTTATGGTCCAGCGGGACTAGCACAGATACGCAGTATTTT. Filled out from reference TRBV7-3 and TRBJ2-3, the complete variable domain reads GAGVSQTPSNKVTEKGKYVELRCDPISGHTALYWYRQSLGQGPEFLIYFQGTGAADDSGLPNDRFFAVRPEGSVSTLKIQRTERGDSAVYLCASSLWSSGTSTDTQYFGPGTRLTVL.

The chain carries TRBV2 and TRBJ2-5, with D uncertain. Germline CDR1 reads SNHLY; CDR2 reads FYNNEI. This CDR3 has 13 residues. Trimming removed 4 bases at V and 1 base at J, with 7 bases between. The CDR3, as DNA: TGTGCCAGCAGTGCCATAATCCAAGAGACCCAGTACTTC. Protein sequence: CASSAIIQETQYF.

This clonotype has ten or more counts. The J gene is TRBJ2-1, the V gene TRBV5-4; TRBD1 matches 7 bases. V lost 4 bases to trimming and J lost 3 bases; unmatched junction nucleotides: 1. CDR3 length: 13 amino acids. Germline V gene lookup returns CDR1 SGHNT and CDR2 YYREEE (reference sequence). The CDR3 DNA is TGTGCCAGCAGCCAGGGGGTCTACAATGAGCAGTTCTTC. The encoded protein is CASSQGVYNEQFF.

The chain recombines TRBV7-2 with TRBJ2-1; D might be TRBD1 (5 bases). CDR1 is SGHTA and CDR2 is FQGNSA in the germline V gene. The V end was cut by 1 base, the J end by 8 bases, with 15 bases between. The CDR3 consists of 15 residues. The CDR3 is CASSLDLWQGDEQFF. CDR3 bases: TGTGCCAGCAGCTTAGATTTGTGGCAGGGCGATGAGCAGTTCTTC.

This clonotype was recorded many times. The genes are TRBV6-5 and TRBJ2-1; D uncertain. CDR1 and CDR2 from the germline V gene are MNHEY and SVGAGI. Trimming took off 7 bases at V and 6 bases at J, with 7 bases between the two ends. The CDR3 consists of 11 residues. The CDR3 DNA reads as TGTGCCAGCACCCGGAGCAATGAGCAGTTCTTC. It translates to CASTRSNEQFF.

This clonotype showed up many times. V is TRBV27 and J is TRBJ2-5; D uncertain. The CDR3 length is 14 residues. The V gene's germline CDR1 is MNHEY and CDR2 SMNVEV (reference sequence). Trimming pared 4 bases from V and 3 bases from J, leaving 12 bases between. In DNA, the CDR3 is TGTGCCAGCAGTTACAGTCCGACAAAAGAGACCCAGTACTTC. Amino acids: CASSYSPTKETQYF.

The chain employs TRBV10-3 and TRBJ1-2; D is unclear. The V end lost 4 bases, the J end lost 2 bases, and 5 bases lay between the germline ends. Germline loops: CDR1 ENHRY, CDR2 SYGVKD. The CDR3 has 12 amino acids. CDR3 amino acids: CAISVENYGYTF. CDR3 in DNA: TGTGCCATCAGTGTGGAGAACTATGGCTACACCTTC.

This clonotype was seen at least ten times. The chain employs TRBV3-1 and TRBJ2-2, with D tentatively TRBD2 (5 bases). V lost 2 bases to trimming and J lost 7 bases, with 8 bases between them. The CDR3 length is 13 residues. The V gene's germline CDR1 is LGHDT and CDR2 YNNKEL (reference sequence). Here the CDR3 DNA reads TGTGCCAGCAGCCAATACAGCGGCGGGGAGCTGTTTTTT. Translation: CASSQYSGGELFF.

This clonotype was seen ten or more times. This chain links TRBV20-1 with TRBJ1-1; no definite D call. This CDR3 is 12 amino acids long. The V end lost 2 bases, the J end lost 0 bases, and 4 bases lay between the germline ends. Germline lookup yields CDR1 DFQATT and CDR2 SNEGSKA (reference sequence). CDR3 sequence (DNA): TGCAGTGCTAGACAGATGAACACTGAAGCTTTCTTT. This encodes CSARQMNTEAFF.

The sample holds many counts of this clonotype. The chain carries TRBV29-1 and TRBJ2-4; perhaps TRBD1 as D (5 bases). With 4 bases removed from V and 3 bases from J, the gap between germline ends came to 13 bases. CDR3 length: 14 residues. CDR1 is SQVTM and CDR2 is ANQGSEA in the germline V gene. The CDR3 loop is CSVGAGPIKNIQYF. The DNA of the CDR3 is TGCAGCGTTGGAGCAGGGCCGATCAAAAACATTCAGTACTTC.

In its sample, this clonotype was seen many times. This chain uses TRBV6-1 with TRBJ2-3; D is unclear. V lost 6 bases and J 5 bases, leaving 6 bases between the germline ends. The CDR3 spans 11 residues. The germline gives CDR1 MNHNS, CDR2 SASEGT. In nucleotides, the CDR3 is TGTGCCAGCAGGCCGGGAGATACGCAGTATTTT. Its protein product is CASRPGDTQYF.